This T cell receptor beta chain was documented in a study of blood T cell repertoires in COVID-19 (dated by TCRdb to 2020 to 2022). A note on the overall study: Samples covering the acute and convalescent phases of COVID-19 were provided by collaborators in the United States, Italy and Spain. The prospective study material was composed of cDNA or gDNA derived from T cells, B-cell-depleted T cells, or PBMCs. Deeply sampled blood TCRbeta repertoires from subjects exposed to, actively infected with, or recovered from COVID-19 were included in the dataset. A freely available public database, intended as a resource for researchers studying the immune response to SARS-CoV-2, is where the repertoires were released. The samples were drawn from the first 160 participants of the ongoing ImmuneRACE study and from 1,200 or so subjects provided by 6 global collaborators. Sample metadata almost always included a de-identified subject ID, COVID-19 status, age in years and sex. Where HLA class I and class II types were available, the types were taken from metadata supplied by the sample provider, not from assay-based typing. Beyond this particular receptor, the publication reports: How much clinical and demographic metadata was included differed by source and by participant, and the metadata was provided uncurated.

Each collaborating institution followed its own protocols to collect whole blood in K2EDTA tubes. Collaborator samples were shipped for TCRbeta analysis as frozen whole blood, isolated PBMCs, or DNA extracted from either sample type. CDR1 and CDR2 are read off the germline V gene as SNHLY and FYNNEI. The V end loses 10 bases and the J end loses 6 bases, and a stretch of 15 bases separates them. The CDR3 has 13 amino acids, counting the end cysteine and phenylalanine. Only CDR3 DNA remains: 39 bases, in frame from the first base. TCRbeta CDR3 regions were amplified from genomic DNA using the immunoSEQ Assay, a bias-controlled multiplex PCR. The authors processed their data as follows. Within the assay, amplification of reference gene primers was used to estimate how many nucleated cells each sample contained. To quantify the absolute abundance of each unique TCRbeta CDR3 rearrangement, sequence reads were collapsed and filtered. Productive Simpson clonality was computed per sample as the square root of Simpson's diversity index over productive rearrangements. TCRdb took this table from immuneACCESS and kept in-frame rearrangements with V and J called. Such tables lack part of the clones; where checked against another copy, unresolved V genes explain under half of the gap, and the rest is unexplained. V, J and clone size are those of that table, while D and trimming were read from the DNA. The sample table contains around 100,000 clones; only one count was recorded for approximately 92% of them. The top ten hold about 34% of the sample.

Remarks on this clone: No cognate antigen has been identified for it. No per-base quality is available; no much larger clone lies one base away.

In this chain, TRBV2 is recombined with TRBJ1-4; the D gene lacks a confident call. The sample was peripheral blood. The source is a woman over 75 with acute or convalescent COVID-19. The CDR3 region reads CATCREIDEKLFF. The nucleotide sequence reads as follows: TGTGCCACCTGCCGGGAAATCGATGAAAAACTGTTTTTT.